This T cell receptor (beta chain) came from a study of T cells after posttransplantation cyclophosphamide. Study-level results: Donor-recipient repertoire similarity was low at 1-2 months, rising over year one.

TCRdb's copy holds only in-frame clones and misses some; the assay was immunoSEQ multiplex PCR. The data show roughly 42,000 clones, with none appearing a single time. This clone has more than one count but fewer than ten. What it recognizes is unknown. Germline V lookup: CDR1 SGHVS, CDR2 FQNEAQ. Trimming removed 5 bases at V and 4 bases at J, with 15 bases between. This CDR3 is built from 14 residues. The chain is built from TRBV7-8 and TRBJ2-7; perhaps TRBD2 as D (5 bases). This TCR derives from a woman aged 45-65 years in good health and a related stem cell transplant donor. Sequencing used PBMCs. The CDR3 reads CASSAQAPGYEQYF. CDR3 bases: TGTGCCAGCAGCGCCCAGGCCCCGGGGTACGAGCAGTACTTC.